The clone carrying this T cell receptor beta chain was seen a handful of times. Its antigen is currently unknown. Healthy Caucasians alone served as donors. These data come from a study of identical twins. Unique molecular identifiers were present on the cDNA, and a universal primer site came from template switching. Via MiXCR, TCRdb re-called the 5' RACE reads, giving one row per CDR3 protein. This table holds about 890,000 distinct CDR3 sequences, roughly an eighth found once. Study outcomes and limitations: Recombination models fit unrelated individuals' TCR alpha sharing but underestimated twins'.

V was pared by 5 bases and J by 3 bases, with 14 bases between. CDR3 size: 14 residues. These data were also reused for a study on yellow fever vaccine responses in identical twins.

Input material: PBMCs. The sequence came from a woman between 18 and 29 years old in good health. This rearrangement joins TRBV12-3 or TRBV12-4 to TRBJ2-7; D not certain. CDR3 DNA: TGTGCCAGCAGTCCCACCCCGGGCAACTACGAGCAGTACTTC. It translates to CASSPTPGNYEQYF.